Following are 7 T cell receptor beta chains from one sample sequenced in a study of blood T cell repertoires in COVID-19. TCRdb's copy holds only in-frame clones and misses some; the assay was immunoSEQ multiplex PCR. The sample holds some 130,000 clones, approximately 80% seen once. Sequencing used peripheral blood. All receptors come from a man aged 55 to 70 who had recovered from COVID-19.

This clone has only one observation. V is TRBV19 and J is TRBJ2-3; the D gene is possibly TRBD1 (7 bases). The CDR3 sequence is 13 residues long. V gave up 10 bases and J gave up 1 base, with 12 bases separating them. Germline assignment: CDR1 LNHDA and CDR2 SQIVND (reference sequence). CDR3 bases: TGTGCCACCCAGGGGGGTGGCACAGATACGCAGTATTTT. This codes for CATQGGGTDTQYF.

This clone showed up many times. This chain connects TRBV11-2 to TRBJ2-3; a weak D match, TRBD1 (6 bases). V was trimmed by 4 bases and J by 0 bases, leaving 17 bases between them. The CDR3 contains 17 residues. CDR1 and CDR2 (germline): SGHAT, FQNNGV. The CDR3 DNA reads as TGTGCCAGCAGCTCTCGGGCAGGGACACAAAGCACAGATACGCAGTATTTT. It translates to CASSSRAGTQSTDTQYF.

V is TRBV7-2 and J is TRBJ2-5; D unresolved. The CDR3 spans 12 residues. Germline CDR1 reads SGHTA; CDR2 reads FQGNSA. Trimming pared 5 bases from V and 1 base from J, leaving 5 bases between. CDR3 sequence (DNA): TGTGCCAGCAGCGCGTTCCAAGAGACCCAGTACTTC. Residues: CASSAFQETQYF.

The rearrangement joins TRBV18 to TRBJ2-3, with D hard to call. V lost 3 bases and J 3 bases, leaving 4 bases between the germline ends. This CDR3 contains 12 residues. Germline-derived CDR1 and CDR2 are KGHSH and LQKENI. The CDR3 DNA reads TGTGCCAGCTCACCGGCTACAGATACGCAGTATTTT. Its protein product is CASSPATDTQYF.

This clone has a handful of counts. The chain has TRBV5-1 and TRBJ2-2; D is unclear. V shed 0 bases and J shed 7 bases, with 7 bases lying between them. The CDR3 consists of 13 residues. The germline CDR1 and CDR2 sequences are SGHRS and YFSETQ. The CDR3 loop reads CASSLDRLGELFF. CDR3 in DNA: TGCGCCAGCAGCTTGGATCGACTCGGGGAGCTGTTTTTT. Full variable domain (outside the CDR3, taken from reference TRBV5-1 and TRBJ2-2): KAGVTQTPRYLIKTRGQQVTLSCSPISGHRSVSWYQQTPGQGLQFLFEYFSETQRNKGNFPGRFSGRQFSNSRSEMNVSTLELGDSALYLCASSLDRLGELFFGEGSRLTVL.

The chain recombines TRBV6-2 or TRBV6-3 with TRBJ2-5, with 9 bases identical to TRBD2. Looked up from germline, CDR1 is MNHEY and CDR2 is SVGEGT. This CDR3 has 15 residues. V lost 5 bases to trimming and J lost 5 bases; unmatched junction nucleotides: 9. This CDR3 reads CASSPGQREVETQYF. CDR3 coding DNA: TGTGCCAGCAGTCCCGGCCAGCGGGAGGTGGAGACCCAGTACTTC.

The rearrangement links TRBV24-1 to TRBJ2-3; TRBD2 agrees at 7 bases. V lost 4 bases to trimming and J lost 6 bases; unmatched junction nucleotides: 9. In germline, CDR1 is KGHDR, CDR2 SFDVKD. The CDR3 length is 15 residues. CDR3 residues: CATSETGGIGDTQYF. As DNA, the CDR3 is TGTGCCACCAGTGAAACGGGGGGAATAGGCGATACGCAGTATTTT.